This TCR beta chain was profiled in a study of blood T cell repertoires in COVID-19. The table came from immunoSEQ multiplex PCR; TCRdb's copy has only in-frame clones and leaves some out. Of around 150,000 clones listed, over 75% are singletons. The V gene's germline CDR1 is LNHDA and CDR2 SQIVND (reference sequence). This CDR3 has 16 residues. The junction had 10 bases not matched to a gene; V was cut back by 0 bases and J by 8 bases. This clonotype was sampled from a man aged 50-60 years who had recovered from COVID-19. The chain employs TRBV19 and TRBJ2-1, with TRBD2 identical over 7 bases. Input material: PBMCs or T cells enriched from blood (not recorded which). The CDR3 DNA is TGTGCCAGTAGTATAGACGGCGGGAGTTTACGGTATGAGCAGTTCTTC. Protein: CASSIDGGSLRYEQFF. Using reference TRBV19 and TRBJ2-1 for the parts outside the CDR3, the full variable domain is DGGITQSPKYLFRKEGQNVTLSCEQNLNHDAMYWYRQDPGQGLRLIYYSQIVNDFQKGDIAEGYSVSREKKESFPLTVTSAQKNPTAFYLCASSIDGGSLRYEQFFGPGTRLTVL.